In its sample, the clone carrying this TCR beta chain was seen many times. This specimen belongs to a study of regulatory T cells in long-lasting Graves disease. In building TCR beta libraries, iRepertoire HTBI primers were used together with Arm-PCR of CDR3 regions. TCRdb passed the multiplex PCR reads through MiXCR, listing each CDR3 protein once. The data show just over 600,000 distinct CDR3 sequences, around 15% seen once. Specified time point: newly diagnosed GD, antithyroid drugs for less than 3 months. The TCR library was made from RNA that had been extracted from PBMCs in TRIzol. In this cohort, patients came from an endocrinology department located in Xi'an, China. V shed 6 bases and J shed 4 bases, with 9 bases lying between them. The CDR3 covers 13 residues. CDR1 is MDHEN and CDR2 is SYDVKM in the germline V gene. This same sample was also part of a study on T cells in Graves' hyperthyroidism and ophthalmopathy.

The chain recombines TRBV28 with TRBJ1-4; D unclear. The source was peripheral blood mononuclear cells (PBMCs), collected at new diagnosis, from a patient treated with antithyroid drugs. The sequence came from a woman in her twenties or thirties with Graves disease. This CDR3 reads CASRARLNEKLFF. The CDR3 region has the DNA TGTGCCAGCAGGGCCAGACTTAATGAAAAACTGTTTTTT.